The next 30 T cell receptor beta chains were all read from a single sample in a study of blood T cell repertoires in COVID-19. Assay used: immunoSEQ multiplex PCR; TCRdb lists only in-frame clones, some missing. The sample lists some 270,000 clones, about 85% occurring once. Sequenced: PBMCs or T cells enriched from blood (not recorded which). These receptors came from a woman aged 45-59 years who had been exposed to COVID-19.

This chain joins TRBV27 and TRBJ2-1; D call uncertain. The CDR3 extends over 12 amino acids. The V end was cut by 2 bases, the J end by 8 bases, with 7 bases between. The germline V gene encodes CDR1 MNHEY and CDR2 SMNVEV (reference sequence). The CDR3: CASSLVGDEQFF. In DNA form, the CDR3 reads TGTGCCAGCAGTTTAGTGGGCGATGAGCAGTTCTTC.

The gene calls are TRBV19 and TRBJ1-1, with D uncertain. Trimming pared 1 base from V and 5 bases from J, leaving 5 bases between. CDR3 size: 12 residues. CDR1 and CDR2 from the germline V gene are LNHDA and SQIVND (reference sequence). The CDR3 DNA reads TGTGCCAGTAGTATAGGAGCAACTGAAGCTTTCTTT. It codes for CASSIGATEAFF.

The genes are TRBV5-1 and TRBJ1-6; 7 bases line up with TRBD1. Germline trimming cut 2 bases from V and 3 bases from J; bases unmatched to any gene: 8. The CDR3 contains 17 residues. Germline CDR1 SGHRS, CDR2 YFSETQ. CDR3 region: CASSLRGGGNYNSPLHF. In nucleotides, the CDR3 is TGCGCCAGCAGCTTAAGAGGGGGCGGCAACTATAATTCACCCCTCCACTTT. The full variable domain, completed using reference TRBV5-1 and TRBJ1-6, is KAGVTQTPRYLIKTRGQQVTLSCSPISGHRSVSWYQQTPGQGLQFLFEYFSETQRNKGNFPGRFSGRQFSNSRSEMNVSTLELGDSALYLCASSLRGGGNYNSPLHFGNGTRLTVT.

This chain links TRBV6-5 with TRBJ1-1; TRBD1 might be the D (5 bases). Between the trimmed V and J ends, which lost 6 bases and 5 bases, there was a span of 16 bases. The CDR3 consists of 14 residues. The germline gives CDR1 MNHEY, CDR2 SVGAGI. The CDR3 reads CASRYGTGRTEAFF. CDR3 bases: TGTGCCAGCAGATATGGGACTGGGAGGACTGAAGCTTTCTTT.

In DNA, the CDR3 is TGTGCCAGCAGTGAAAGGACAGGGGCTAACTATGGCTACACCTTC. Translation: CASSERTGANYGYTF. The V gene is TRBV2, the J gene TRBJ1-2; 9 bases agree with TRBD1. The junction had 1 base not matched to a gene; V was cut back by 2 bases and J by 0 bases. The length of the CDR3 is 15 residues. CDR1 is SNHLY, CDR2 FYNNEI, per germline.

The chain joins TRBV5-4 to TRBJ1-1; D is uncertain. Trimming cost V 0 bases and J 8 bases, with 23 bases left between them. CDR1 and CDR2 (germline): SGHNT, YYREEE (reference sequence). The CDR3 extends over 17 amino acids. DNA for the CDR3: TGTGCCAGCAGCTTGGAGTCTTACGGAGGAGGACCGGGGGAAGCTTTCTTT. Translating gives CASSLESYGGGPGEAFF.

The chain carries TRBV29-1 and TRBJ2-3; 7 bases line up with TRBD1. V dropped 6 bases and J dropped 2; count of bases not matched to a gene: 8. This CDR3 comprises 14 residues. Looked up from germline, CDR1 is SQVTM and CDR2 is ANQGSEA. The CDR3 loop reads CSVDGTVNTDTQYF. DNA of the CDR3: TGCAGCGTGGATGGGACAGTTAACACAGATACGCAGTATTTT.

The DNA of the CDR3 is TGTGCCAGCAGCTTAGCTATGGCCAGCAATCAGCCCCAGCATTTT. As protein: CASSLAMASNQPQHF. This sequence joins TRBV7-8 and TRBJ1-5; no definite D call. Per germline, CDR1 SGHVS and CDR2 FQNEAQ. Trimming took off 0 bases at V and 1 base at J, with 7 bases between the two ends. This CDR3 contains 15 residues.

J is TRBJ2-5 and V is TRBV5-5; TRBD2 might be the D (6 bases). V was cut by 3 bases and J by 7 bases, with 10 bases left in between. The CDR3 is 12 amino acids. Germline assignment: CDR1 SGHKS and CDR2 YYEKEE (reference sequence). DNA of the CDR3: TGTGCCAGCAGCTCGGGACTGGGGACCCAGTACTTC. This gives the protein CASSSGLGTQYF.

This chain links TRBV28 with TRBJ2-5, with D perhaps matching TRBD2 (6 bases). This CDR3 has 13 residues. V lost 4 bases and J 0 bases, leaving 6 bases between the germline ends. Germline loops: CDR1 MDHEN, CDR2 SYDVKM. The CDR3 DNA reads as TGTGCCAGCAGTTCGGGGGACCAAGAGACCCAGTACTTC. Residues: CASSSGDQETQYF.

The chain links TRBV5-1 to TRBJ1-1, with D tentatively TRBD1 (5 bases). V lost 2 bases and J 2 bases, leaving 10 bases between the germline ends. The germline gives CDR1 SGHRS, CDR2 YFSETQ. This CDR3 is 14 amino acids long. CDR3: CASSFIQANTEAFF. As DNA, the CDR3 is TGCGCCAGCAGCTTCATACAGGCCAACACTGAAGCTTTCTTT.

The chain carries TRBV5-1 and TRBJ1-3, with D uncertain. The V gene's germline CDR1 is SGHRS and CDR2 YFSETQ. Trimming removed 3 bases at V and 0 bases at J, with 10 bases between. This CDR3 is built from 15 residues. In DNA form, the CDR3 reads TGCGCCAGCAGCTCAGACTCACGCTCTGGAAACACCATATATTTT. It translates to CASSSDSRSGNTIYF.

This rearrangement joins TRBV7-9 to TRBJ2-7; TRBD2 agrees at 9 bases. The CDR3 length is 16 residues. The germline CDR1 and CDR2 sequences are SEHNR and FQNEAQ (reference sequence). V was clipped by 3 bases and J by 1 base; unmatched bases: 7. CDR3 in amino acids: CASSFSGGLFSYEQYF. CDR3 DNA: TGTGCCAGCAGCTTTAGCGGGGGACTATTTTCCTACGAGCAGTACTTC. The variable domain in full, completed from reference TRBV7-9 and TRBJ2-7, reads DTGVSQNPRHKITKRGQNVTFRCDPISEHNRLYWYRQTLGQGPEFLTYFQNEAQLEKSRLLSDRFSAERPKGSFSTLEIQRTEQGDSAMYLCASSFSGGLFSYEQYFGPGTRLTVT.

The rearrangement joins TRBV11-2 to TRBJ1-1, with D maybe TRBD1 (5 bases). The germline V gene has CDR1 SGHAT and CDR2 FQNNGV. The CDR3 consists of 15 residues. Trimming stripped 5 bases from V and 4 bases from J, with 17 bases between. The chain's CDR3 is CASSPSLQGATEAFF. The DNA of the CDR3 is TGTGCCAGCAGCCCATCATTGCAGGGCGCCACTGAAGCTTTCTTT.

The chain combines TRBV2 with TRBJ2-4; no definite D call. Germline values: CDR1 SNHLY, CDR2 FYNNEI. CDR3 size: 12 residues. V lost 3 bases to trimming and J lost 11 bases, with 11 bases between them. The CDR3 protein is CASSESPVVQYF. As DNA, the CDR3 is TGTGCCAGCAGTGAGAGCCCGGTGGTTCAGTACTTC.

The J gene is TRBJ2-5, the V gene TRBV7-8, with 9 bases matching TRBD1. Germline V gene data show CDR1 as SGHVS and CDR2 as FQNEAQ. The CDR3 is made up of 19 amino acids. Trimming at V came to 5 bases and at J to 0 bases, leaving 16 bases not matched to a gene. CDR3 in amino acids: CASSPRTGVIDRYQETQYF. As DNA, the CDR3 is TGTGCCAGCAGCCCCCGGACAGGGGTAATAGATCGTTACCAAGAGACCCAGTACTTC.

The chain couples TRBV28 to TRBJ1-5, with a possible D match to TRBD1 (5 bases). Trimming stripped 6 bases from V and 2 bases from J, with 14 bases between. CDR3 length equals 15 residues. The germline V gene encodes CDR1 MDHEN and CDR2 SYDVKM. In DNA form, the CDR3 reads TGTGCCAGCAGCCCCGCGCAGGGTCGCAATCAGCCCCAGCATTTT. Translated, it gives CASSPAQGRNQPQHF.

CDR3 residues: CASSRWTSTGELFF. CDR3 sequence (DNA): TGTGCCAGCAGCCGCTGGACTAGCACCGGGGAGCTGTTTTTT. This sequence joins TRBV7-2 and TRBJ2-2; 7 nucleotides agree with TRBD2. This CDR3 is 14 amino acids long. Trimming at V came to 5 bases and at J to 4 bases, leaving 4 bases not matched to a gene. Germline V gives CDR1 SGHTA, CDR2 FQGNSA.

V usage is TRBV2 and J usage is TRBJ2-7; D gene unclear. Germline V gives CDR1 SNHLY, CDR2 FYNNEI. The CDR3 has 12 residues. V was cut by 8 bases and J by 2 bases, with 10 bases left in between. CDR3 amino acids: CASGSGTYEQYF. CDR3 sequence (DNA): TGTGCCAGCGGTTCAGGAACCTACGAGCAGTACTTC.

In regard to this clone: The same CDR3 is also encoded by other DNA sequences in this sample. The J gene is TRBJ1-3, the V gene TRBV30; maybe TRBD1 (5 bases). Germline CDR1 is GTSNPN and CDR2 is SVGIG (reference sequence). V shed 2 bases and J shed 0 bases, with 5 bases lying between them. The CDR3 has 13 amino acids. The CDR3 reads CAWSQGSGNTIYF. DNA of the CDR3: TGTGCCTGGAGTCAGGGCTCTGGAAACACCATATATTTT.

The chain recombines TRBV27 with TRBJ1-5; perhaps TRBD1 as D (5 bases). Germline CDR1 reads MNHEY; CDR2 reads SMNVEV (reference sequence). V was shortened by 3 bases and J by 6 bases, with 15 bases between the two germline ends. This CDR3 has 15 residues. The CDR3: CASSFSGPGGQPQHF. CDR3 nucleotides: TGTGCCAGCAGTTTTTCAGGGCCCGGGGGTCAGCCCCAGCATTTT.

The chain couples TRBV6-5 to TRBJ1-1; possibly TRBD1 for D (5 bases). This CDR3 contains 14 residues. Trimming stripped 6 bases from V and 1 base from J, with 12 bases between. CDR1 MNHEY and CDR2 SVGAGI come from the germline V gene. In nucleotides, the CDR3 is TGTGCCAGCAGACTCTTCCAGGGGAACACTGAAGCTTTCTTT. It is translated as CASRLFQGNTEAFF.

The chain couples TRBV3-1 (or the pseudogene TRBV3-2) to TRBJ2-4; no reliable D call. The germline gives CDR1 LGHDT, CDR2 YNNKEL (reference sequence). Trimming stripped 1 base from V and 11 bases from J, with 9 bases between. The CDR3 has 12 residues. CDR3 loop: CASSQGGPFQYF. The DNA of the CDR3 is TGTGCCAGCAGCCAAGGTGGGCCTTTTCAGTACTTC.

This clone was seen a single time. The chain uses TRBV7-9 and TRBJ2-5; TRBD2 is a possible D gene (5 bases). Germline V gene sequence: CDR1 SEHNR, CDR2 FQNEAQ (reference sequence). V dropped 5 bases and J dropped 1 base, with 11 bases sitting between them. This CDR3 has 14 residues. The CDR3, as DNA: TGTGCCAGCAGCCCACCACTAGTCCAAGAGACCCAGTACTTC. Its translation is CASSPPLVQETQYF.

The count of this clone is one. The chain uses TRBV7-3 and TRBJ2-7; a weak D match, TRBD2 (5 bases). V was cut by 2 bases and J by 5 bases, with 16 bases left in between. CDR1 SGHTA and CDR2 FQGTGA come from the germline V gene. This CDR3 comprises 15 residues. The CDR3 DNA is TGTGCCAGCAGCTTAGTGGAGCGGCAGACGAACGAGCAGTACTTC. It encodes CASSLVERQTNEQYF.

V is TRBV27 and J is TRBJ1-2; 7 bases fit TRBD1. CDR1 and CDR2 (germline): MNHEY, SMNVEV (reference sequence). Trimming at V came to 5 bases and at J to 7 bases, leaving 7 bases not matched to a gene. The CDR3 is made up of 13 amino acids. CDR3 region: CASSRTGESGYTF. Written as DNA, the CDR3 is TGTGCCAGCAGTAGAACAGGGGAGAGTGGCTACACCTTC.

This clone was counted only a few times. The chain carries TRBV20-1 and TRBJ1-4; D gene unclear. This CDR3 is built from 13 residues. V dropped 3 bases and J dropped 7 bases, with 12 bases sitting between them. Germline V lookup: CDR1 DFQATT, CDR2 SNEGSKA (reference sequence). The CDR3 DNA sequence: TGCAGTGCTAGTGGTCAGACTGTTGAAAAACTGTTTTTT. This encodes CSASGQTVEKLFF.

The chain uses TRBV29-1 and TRBJ2-2; no clear D gene. The CDR3 is 13 amino acids. The germline gives CDR1 SQVTM, CDR2 ANQGSEA. The V gene lost 3 bases and the J gene lost 0 bases, with 5 bases spanning the gap. The chain's CDR3 is CSVDVSNTGELFF. In DNA form, the CDR3 reads TGCAGCGTTGACGTTTCGAACACCGGGGAGCTGTTTTTT.

Only one count was recorded for this clone. The V gene is TRBV2, the J gene TRBJ1-4; D unclear. Trimming stripped 1 base from V and 0 bases from J, with 9 bases between. Germline assignment: CDR1 SNHLY and CDR2 FYNNEI. The length of the CDR3 is 16 residues. CDR3: CASSEVPPATNEKLFF. The CDR3 DNA reads TGTGCCAGCAGTGAAGTCCCACCAGCAACTAATGAAAAACTGTTTTTT.

The V call is TRBV11-2, the J call TRBJ2-7; the match to TRBD2 covers 7 bases. V lost 3 bases to trimming and J lost 4 bases; unmatched junction nucleotides: 9. The germline gives CDR1 SGHAT, CDR2 FQNNGV. CDR3 length equals 15 residues. CDR3 sequence: CASSFGGGPTYEQYF. The CDR3 region has the DNA TGTGCCAGCAGCTTTGGGGGGGGACCTACGTACGAGCAGTACTTC. Full variable domain (outside the CDR3, taken from reference TRBV11-2 and TRBJ2-7): EAGVAQSPRYKIIEKRQSVAFWCNPISGHATLYWYQQILGQGPKLLIQFQNNGVVDDSQLPKDRFSAERLKGVDSTLKIQPAKLEDSAVYLCASSFGGGPTYEQYFGPGTRLTVT.